These 30 T cell receptor beta chains were all obtained from the same sample, sequenced in a study of T cells in Graves' hyperthyroidism and ophthalmopathy. Amplified regions were TCR beta CDR3 sequences from RNA transcripts. HTBI primers were the set used in a first-round RT-PCR of the TCR CDR3. TCRdb passed the multiplex PCR reads through MiXCR, listing each CDR3 protein once. The sample records some 400,000 distinct CDR3 sequences, around 14% being singletons. Sequencing was done on a sample of blood. The source of these receptors is an older woman with Graves' hyperthyroidism.

The chain uses TRBV5-1 and TRBJ1-1, with D unresolved. Trimming left V 0 bases short and J 5 bases short, with 8 bases between. Germline CDR1 reads SGHRS; CDR2 reads YFSETQ. This CDR3 spans 13 amino acids. In DNA, the CDR3 is TGCGCCAGCAGCTTGGGATGGAGAACTGAAGCTTTCTTT. Protein sequence: CASSLGWRTEAFF.

This clonotype was observed a handful of times. V and J are TRBV20-1 and TRBJ1-1, with TRBD1 matching 7 bases. Germline loops: CDR1 DFQATT, CDR2 SNEGSKA (reference sequence). Trimming at V came to 7 bases and at J to 5 bases, leaving 10 bases not matched to a gene. This CDR3 region has 13 residues. CDR3 in DNA: TGCAGTGTCAAAAAGGGACAGCGGACTGAAGCTTTCTTT. It specifies CSVKKGQRTEAFF.

There are many counts of this clonotype. V gene TRBV14 combines with J gene TRBJ2-1, with 9 bases lining up with TRBD2. V lost 0 bases and J lost 1; bases outside the gene matches: 13. In germline, CDR1 is SGHDN, CDR2 FVKESK. This CDR3 has 20 residues. The CDR3 nucleotides are TGTGCCAGCAGCCAAGAAGTTCCAGCGGGAGGCCCAAATTCCTACAATGAGCAGTTCTTC. Its protein product is CASSQEVPAGGPNSYNEQFF.

Worth noting for this clonotype: This may come from a read error, since a much larger clone is one base off. The V call is TRBV2, the J call TRBJ1-5; TRBD1 might be the D (5 bases). V lost 8 bases to trimming and J lost 2 bases, with 13 bases between them. The CDR3 contains 14 residues. Looked up from germline, CDR1 is SNHLY and CDR2 is FYNNEI. The CDR3 DNA reads as TGTGCCAGCGCACAGGTATCGGGCAATCAGCCCCAGCATTTT. Translation: CASAQVSGNQPQHF.

In its sample, this clonotype was seen many times. The J gene is TRBJ1-1, the V gene TRBV20-1, with D tentatively TRBD1 (6 bases). Germline loops: CDR1 DFQATT, CDR2 SNEGSKA (reference sequence). Trimming took 6 bases from V and 0 from J, leaving 14 bases between them. The CDR3 extends over 14 amino acids. Here the CDR3 DNA reads TGCAGTGCCAAGTGGGGGGCGGTGAACACTGAAGCTTTCTTT. Translated: CSAKWGAVNTEAFF.

The table lists this clonotype with many counts. The V gene is TRBV24-1, the J gene TRBJ2-7; 9 positions agree with TRBD2. This CDR3 is built from 13 residues. The V segment lost 5 bases and the J segment 6 bases; nucleotides outside the gene matches: 4. CDR1 KGHDR and CDR2 SFDVKD come from the germline V gene. CDR3 sequence (DNA): TGTGCCACCAGTGCGCTAGCGGGATCCGAGCAGTACTTC. Amino acid sequence: CATSALAGSEQYF.

This clonotype was seen at least ten times. The rearrangement links TRBV6-2 or TRBV6-3 to TRBJ2-3; 8 nucleotides agree with TRBD2. Germline CDR1 reads MNHEY; CDR2 reads SVGEGT. The V and J ends lost 5 bases and 7 bases, in that order; junction bases with no gene match: 5. This CDR3 has 13 residues. The chain's CDR3 is CASSRAGGNTQYF. The CDR3 DNA reads as TGTGCCAGCAGTCGCGCGGGAGGCAATACGCAGTATTTT.

This clonotype was observed many times. This chain joins TRBV27 and TRBJ2-1; 13 nucleotides line up with TRBD2. This CDR3 spans 15 amino acids. CDR1 and CDR2 from the germline V gene are MNHEY and SMNVEV (reference sequence). The J segment lost 7 bases and the V segment lost 8 bases, leaving 8 bases of the junction unmatched. The CDR3 DNA is TGTGCCAGCGGCCCACTAGCGGGAGGGGATAATGAGCAGTTCTTC. Protein sequence: CASGPLAGGDNEQFF.

In this sample, this clonotype turned up a few times. The chain uses TRBV19 and TRBJ1-4, with no clear D. Trimming left V 1 base short and J 5 bases short, with 11 bases between. In germline, CDR1 is LNHDA, CDR2 SQIVND (reference sequence). The CDR3 runs 15 residues. This CDR3 is CASSIGGGLNEKLFF. CDR3 DNA sequence: TGTGCCAGTAGTATAGGGGGAGGCCTCAATGAAAAACTGTTTTTT.

This clonotype was detected ten times or more. The genes are TRBV6-1 and TRBJ2-2; D is perhaps TRBD2 (5 bases). Trimming cost V 5 bases and J 6 bases, with 10 bases left between them. CDR3 length equals 13 residues. Germline V gene lookup returns CDR1 MNHNS and CDR2 SASEGT. This CDR3 reads CASSYASPGELFF. For the CDR3, the DNA is TGTGCCAGCAGTTATGCTAGCCCCGGGGAGCTGTTTTTT.

This rearrangement joins TRBV19 to TRBJ2-2, with D possibly TRBD1 on 6 matching bases. Looked up from germline, CDR1 is LNHDA and CDR2 is SQIVND (reference sequence). This CDR3 has 15 residues. Trimming stripped 5 bases from V and 2 bases from J, with 12 bases between. The CDR3 region is CASSGAGVNTGELFF. In DNA, the CDR3 is TGTGCCAGTAGTGGGGCAGGGGTTAACACCGGGGAGCTGTTTTTT. The full variable domain, its missing parts supplied by reference TRBV19 and TRBJ2-2, is DGGITQSPKYLFRKEGQNVTLSCEQNLNHDAMYWYRQDPGQGLRLIYYSQIVNDFQKGDIAEGYSVSREKKESFPLTVTSAQKNPTAFYLCASSGAGVNTGELFFGEGSRLTVL.

This clonotype was counted many times. CDR3 DNA: TGTGCCAGCAGCCCGGGACAGGGGAGTATACGCGAGCAGTACTTC. Translating it yields CASSPGQGSIREQYF. This rearrangement joins TRBV7-6 to TRBJ2-7; 10 bases fit TRBD1. This CDR3 has 15 residues. V trimming: 5 bases; J trimming: 6 bases; junction bases outside the gene matches: 10. In germline, CDR1 is SGHVS, CDR2 FNYEAQ.

This clonotype was detected many times. J is TRBJ1-4 and V is TRBV27, with 8 bases matching TRBD1. The V and J ends lost 4 bases and 5 bases, in that order; junction bases with no gene match: 6. CDR1 MNHEY and CDR2 SMNVEV come from the germline V gene (reference sequence). The CDR3 covers 15 residues. This CDR3 reads CASSSLGTGNEKLFF. In nucleotides, the CDR3 is TGTGCCAGCAGTTCGCTAGGGACAGGAAATGAAAAACTGTTTTTT.

In its sample, this clonotype was seen once. The chain links TRBV7-8 to TRBJ2-2; TRBD1 matches at 7 bases. The CDR3 contains 15 residues. Per germline, CDR1 SGHVS and CDR2 FQNEAQ. J was trimmed by 7 bases and V by 5 bases; bases with no gene match: 10. CDR3 nucleotide sequence: TGTGCCAGCAGCAAGGACAGGTTGAGCATCGGGGAGCTGTTTTTT. It translates to CASSKDRLSIGELFF. Using reference TRBV7-8 and TRBJ2-2 for the parts outside the CDR3, the full variable domain is GAGVSQSPRYKVAKRGQDVALRCDPISGHVSLFWYQQALGQGPEFLTYFQNEAQLDKSGLPSDRFFAERPEGSVSTLKIQRTQQEDSAVYLCASSKDRLSIGELFFGEGSRLTVL.

This clonotype was observed at least ten times. V is TRBV6-1 and J is TRBJ2-7; no clear D. Trimming took off 9 bases at V and 3 bases at J, with 24 bases between the two ends. There are 16 residues in the CDR3. Germline CDR1 reads MNHNS; CDR2 reads SASEGT. This CDR3 reads CASNIDRRRPHYEQYF. In DNA form, the CDR3 reads TGTGCCAGTAATATCGATAGGCGGCGGCCCCACTACGAGCAGTACTTC.

This clonotype was observed at least ten times. The chain couples TRBV19 to TRBJ1-3, with no clear D. Germline CDR1 LNHDA, CDR2 SQIVND (reference sequence). This CDR3 has 15 residues. V was cut by 1 base and J by 4 bases, with 11 bases left in between. CDR3 protein: CASSIAGSAGNTIYF. The DNA for the CDR3 is TGTGCCAGTAGTATAGCCGGGAGTGCAGGAAACACCATATATTTT.

This clonotype was seen repeatedly, ten times or more. This chain uses TRBV5-1 with TRBJ2-1, with 10 positions matching TRBD2. Losses at the gene ends were 4 bases for V and 3 bases for J; bases not matched to a gene: 10. This CDR3 spans 17 amino acids. Germline V gene lookup returns CDR1 SGHRS and CDR2 YFSETQ. The CDR3 DNA sequence: TGCGCCAGCAGCCCTGGGGCTAGCGGGAGCTTCTACAATGAGCAGTTCTTC. Translated: CASSPGASGSFYNEQFF.

This clonotype was picked up many times. V and J are TRBV2 and TRBJ2-5; 8 bases fit TRBD1. Germline V gene data show CDR1 as SNHLY and CDR2 as FYNNEI. The CDR3 is 12 residues long. Germline trimming cut 5 bases from V and 5 bases from J; bases unmatched to any gene: 1. CDR3 sequence (DNA): TGTGCCAGCAGTCGACAGGGGGAGACCCAGTACTTC. Encoded protein: CASSRQGETQYF.

This clonotype was counted once. This chain uses TRBV20-1 with TRBJ1-6; no clear D. Germline V gene sequence: CDR1 DFQATT, CDR2 SNEGSKA (reference sequence). The V gene lost 0 bases and the J gene lost 7 bases, with 16 bases spanning the gap. CDR3 length: 16 residues. The CDR3 spells CSARDTGYERNSPLHF. In DNA form, the CDR3 reads TGCAGTGCTAGAGATACGGGATACGAGCGAAATTCACCCCTCCACTTT.

In its sample, this clonotype was seen many times. This chain links TRBV24-1 with TRBJ2-1; the match to TRBD2 covers 12 bases. Germline CDR1 is KGHDR and CDR2 is SFDVKD. V lost 0 bases, J lost 0 bases, and 5 bases stayed unmatched. The CDR3 is 19 residues long. In DNA, the CDR3 is TGTGCCACCAGTGATTTGCCAGGACTAGCGGGAAGCTCCTACAATGAGCAGTTCTTC. This translates into CATSDLPGLAGSSYNEQFF.

With regard to this clonotype: At one end the junction does not follow the germline gene, possibly because of a read error. The V gene is TRBV2, the J gene TRBJ2-1; D remains ambiguous. The CDR3 length is 13 residues. Germline assignment: CDR1 SNHLY and CDR2 FYNNEI. The DNA of the CDR3 is TGTGCCACCAGTGACCCTACTGATAATGAGCAGTTCTTC. Encoded protein: CATSDPTDNEQFF.

The chain combines TRBV25-1 with TRBJ2-5; weak D call: TRBD1 (6 bases). The CDR3 contains 16 residues. Germline V CDR1 and CDR2: MGHDK, SYGVNS. V was cut by 3 bases and J by 5 bases, with 19 bases left in between. The CDR3 DNA sequence: TGTGCCAGCAGTGATTCCCACAGGTGGGGGCAGGAGACCCAGTACTTC. Its translation: CASSDSHRWGQETQYF.

This clonotype was seen many times. The chain uses TRBV6-5 and TRBJ1-6; 7 bases agree with TRBD1. V shed 3 bases and J 9 bases; nucleotides not matched to a gene: 8. Germline CDR1 is MNHEY and CDR2 is SVGAGI. This CDR3 is built from 15 residues. The CDR3 region has the DNA TGTGCCAGCAGTTATAGTGGCTCAGGGGGTTCACCCCTCCACTTT. It specifies CASSYSGSGGSPLHF.

V and J are TRBV20-1 and TRBJ2-5; possible D gene TRBD2, 5 bases. Germline V lookup: CDR1 DFQATT, CDR2 SNEGSKA (reference sequence). Trimming cost V 4 bases and J 5 bases, with 11 bases left between them. The CDR3 is 12 residues long. CDR3: CSAKTNRETQYF. Written as DNA, the CDR3 is TGCAGTGCTAAGACTAACCGGGAGACCCAGTACTTC.

This clonotype was observed many times. The rearrangement uses TRBV4-1 and TRBJ1-6, with a weak D call TRBD1 (5 bases). Germline V gene lookup returns CDR1 MGHRA and CDR2 YSYEKL. Trimming removed 0 bases at V and 10 bases at J, with 16 bases between. The length of the CDR3 is 16 residues. CDR3 amino acids: CASSQDVGRVGSPLHF. The CDR3 DNA is TGCGCCAGCAGCCAAGATGTCGGCAGGGTCGGGTCACCCCTCCACTTT.

There are many counts of this clonotype. The chain is built from TRBV5-1 and TRBJ2-3, with TRBD2 matching 12 bases. Losses at the gene ends were 4 bases for V and 6 bases for J; bases not matched to a gene: 9. This CDR3 has 16 amino acids. Germline V gene sequence: CDR1 SGHRS, CDR2 YFSETQ. CDR3 bases: TGCGCCAGCAGCCTGCTAGCGGGAGGGCCCGGCGATACGCAGTATTTT. Amino acids: CASSLLAGGPGDTQYF.

The gene calls are TRBV7-3 and TRBJ1-2; 8 nucleotides line up with TRBD1. Germline lookup yields CDR1 SGHTA and CDR2 FQGTGA. V dropped 4 bases and J dropped 6; count of bases not matched to a gene: 16. The CDR3 spans 17 residues. CDR3 region: CASSWETGVLIQNGYTF. CDR3 nucleotide sequence: TGTGCCAGCAGCTGGGAGACAGGGGTGCTAATTCAGAATGGCTACACCTTC. Based on the CDR3 plus reference TRBV7-3 and TRBJ1-2, the full variable domain is GAGVSQTPSNKVTEKGKYVELRCDPISGHTALYWYRQSLGQGPEFLIYFQGTGAADDSGLPNDRFFAVRPEGSVSTLKIQRTERGDSAVYLCASSWETGVLIQNGYTFGSGTRLTVV.

This chain uses TRBV29-1 with TRBJ2-7; a weak D match, TRBD2 (5 bases). Trimming removed 3 bases at V and 5 bases at J, with 14 bases between. The CDR3 is made up of 13 amino acids. Germline CDR1 SQVTM, CDR2 ANQGSEA. Here the CDR3 DNA reads TGCAGCGTTGAGTTGGCTAGCCTGGACGAGCAGTACTTC. Protein: CSVELASLDEQYF.

A note on this clonotype: Possible read error: a much larger clone is one base away. The V gene is TRBV20-1, the J gene TRBJ2-5; 12 bases fit TRBD2. V lost 4 bases and J lost 10; bases outside the gene matches: 4. The CDR3 is 12 amino acids. Germline V CDR1 and CDR2: DFQATT, SNEGSKA (reference sequence). The chain's CDR3 is CSAKGLAGLQYF. The DNA for the CDR3 is TGCAGTGCTAAAGGACTAGCGGGACTCCAGTACTTC.

Concerning this clonotype itself: Just one base apart from a much larger clone, this may be a read error. The rearrangement uses TRBV27 and TRBJ1-2, with 7 bases identical to TRBD1. The CDR3 totals 15 residues. Per the germline V gene, CDR1 is MNHEY and CDR2 is SMNVEV (reference sequence). The CDR3 loop reads CASSVSGTANYGCTF. The CDR3, as DNA: TGTGCCAGCAGTGTCTCCGGGACAGCTAACTATGGCTGCACCTTC.